Listed here are 9 T cell receptor beta chains from one sample, sequenced in a study of blood T cell repertoires in COVID-19. Assay: immunoSEQ multiplex PCR; the TCRdb copy retains only in-frame clones and omits some. The data contain about 90,000 clones, around 85% of them singletons. The sample taken for sequencing was peripheral blood. The source is an elderly man with active or convalescent COVID-19.

This chain links TRBV7-8 with TRBJ2-3; TRBD2 matches at 13 bases. V was pared by 5 bases and J by 2 bases, with 28 bases of the junction left unmatched. CDR1 and CDR2 from the germline V gene are SGHVS and FQNEAQ. The CDR3 consists of 24 residues. The CDR3 is CASSPTTSGGALSFHYDLTDTQYF. CDR3 DNA: TGTGCCAGCAGCCCTACAACTAGCGGGGGGGCCCTTTCGTTCCACTATGACCTCACAGATACGCAGTATTTT.

The chain couples TRBV6-6 to TRBJ2-7; maybe TRBD1 (6 bases). The CDR3 has 18 residues. Trimming pared 6 bases from V and 0 bases from J, leaving 24 bases between. Germline loops: CDR1 MNHNY, CDR2 SVGAGI (reference sequence). The CDR3 spells CASSRLAGASGNSYEQYF. The CDR3 DNA sequence: TGTGCCAGCAGCCGATTGGCAGGGGCAAGCGGTAACTCCTACGAGCAGTACTTC.

The chain employs TRBV28 and TRBJ1-2; TRBD1 matches at 8 bases. Per germline, CDR1 MDHEN and CDR2 SYDVKM. This CDR3 has 14 residues. Trimming cost V 6 bases and J 4 bases; bases outside gene matches: 7. CDR3: CASRPQGGSYGYTF. CDR3 coding DNA: TGTGCCAGCAGACCACAGGGGGGTAGCTATGGCTACACCTTC.

A remark on this clone: This CDR3 is also generated by other DNA sequences in the sample. The chain is built from TRBV15 and TRBJ1-1; the D is unclear. Looked up from germline, CDR1 is LNHNV and CDR2 is YYDKDF (reference sequence). The V and J ends lost 1 base and 1 base respectively, with 10 bases between them. CDR3 length: 15 residues. This CDR3 reads CATSRGGGGNTEAFF. In DNA form, the CDR3 reads TGTGCCACCAGCAGAGGAGGAGGCGGGAACACTGAAGCTTTCTTT. Filled out from reference TRBV15 and TRBJ1-1, the complete variable domain reads DAMVIQNPRYQVTQFGKPVTLSCSQTLNHNVMYWYQQKSSQAPKLLFHYYDKDFNNEADTPDNFQSRRPNTSFCFLDIRSPGLGDTAMYLCATSRGGGGNTEAFFGQGTRLTVV.

This chain joins TRBV5-1 and TRBJ2-7, with 12 positions matching TRBD2. Germline lookup yields CDR1 SGHRS and CDR2 YFSETQ. The CDR3 extends over 16 amino acids. Trimming removed 1 base from V and 2 bases from J; junction bases left unmatched: 4. DNA for the CDR3: TGCGCCAGCAGCTTGACTAGCGGGGGGCCAACCTACGAGCAGTACTTC. It codes for CASSLTSGGPTYEQYF.

The chain uses TRBV5-4 and TRBJ1-3, with 7 bases identical to TRBD1. The V gene end was trimmed by 6 bases and the J gene end by 3 bases; junction bases not matched to a gene: 6. Germline CDR1 is SGHNT and CDR2 is YYREEE (reference sequence). This CDR3 has 14 amino acids. The CDR3 nucleotides are TGTGCCAGCACTCGGCAGGGGGTTGGAAACACCATATATTTT. This sequence encodes CASTRQGVGNTIYF.

The gene calls are TRBV2 and TRBJ2-1; 11 positions agree with TRBD1. The length of the CDR3 is 15 residues. The V and J ends lost 11 bases and 0 bases, in that order; junction bases with no gene match: 6. The germline V gene encodes CDR1 SNHLY and CDR2 FYNNEI. CDR3 in DNA: TGTGCCGCGGGGACAGGGGGGTTCTCCTACAATGAGCAGTTCTTC. Residues: CAAGTGGFSYNEQFF.

The chain links TRBV19 to TRBJ1-1; no clear D. There are 14 residues in the CDR3. The V gene's germline CDR1 is LNHDA and CDR2 SQIVND (reference sequence). The ends were cut back, 3 bases at V and 1 base at J, with 9 bases in the middle. The CDR3 sequence is CASSIGRENTEAFF. In DNA form, the CDR3 reads TGTGCCAGTAGTATTGGGCGAGAGAACACTGAAGCTTTCTTT.

The genes are TRBV19 and TRBJ2-1; D remains ambiguous. Trimming removed 3 bases from V and 7 bases from J, with 16 bases in between. The germline gives CDR1 LNHDA, CDR2 SQIVND (reference sequence). The CDR3 covers 15 residues. DNA for the CDR3: TGTGCCAGTAGTATGCGACCTCCTGGGCGTAATGAGCAGTTCTTC. This sequence encodes CASSMRPPGRNEQFF.